Listed below are T cell receptor beta chains from one sample, sequenced in a study of T cell responses to AZD1222 COVID-19 vaccine. The assay was immunoSEQ multiplex PCR, and TCRdb's table has in-frame clones only and misses some. The sample consists of 140,000 to 150,000 clones, 70% to 90% of them appearing once. The sample in question was peripheral blood, obtained on day 0 of AZD1222 vaccination. The receptors originated from an adult in good health. Each CDR3 is given with its conserved first and last residue. Each record gives: J gene, D gene, clone size, V gene, CDR3 DNA, CDR3 protein. D genes are given only for firm matches. Some rows mark clone size as missing; the rest say once, few, many or name a class of expanded clone.

J: TRBJ1-4
D: .
size: .
V: TRBV6-2/TRBV6-3
DNA: TGTGCCAGCAGTTACGTCGTGGAGGGCGCCGCAACTAATGAAAAACTGTTTTTT
CDR3: CASSYVVEGAATNEKLFF

J: TRBJ1-2
D: TRBD1
size: .
V: TRBV19
DNA: TGTGCCAGTAGTCTCTTGGGACAGCTATATGGCTACACCTTC
CDR3: CASSLLGQLYGYTF

J: TRBJ1-2
D: TRBD1
size: .
V: TRBV28
DNA: TGTGCCAGCAGTTCCCAGGGGGCCTTCATGGGGACTAACTATGGCTACACCTTC
CDR3: CASSSQGAFMGTNYGYTF

J: TRBJ2-2
D: TRBD2
size: .
V: TRBV7-8
DNA: TGTGCCAGCAGCTTAGTAAAGGCTAGCGGGGTGAACACCGGGGAGCTGTTTTTT
CDR3: CASSLVKASGVNTGELFF

J: TRBJ1-3
D: .
size: .
V: TRBV5-1
DNA: TGCGCCAGCAGACAGGGTGCGGCGTTAGATGGAAACACCATATATTTT
CDR3: CASRQGAALDGNTIYF

J: TRBJ2-5
D: .
size: .
V: TRBV6-1
DNA: TGTGCCAGCAGTGAACTGATGGTAGGCCAAGAGACCCAGTACTTC
CDR3: CASSELMVGQETQYF

J: TRBJ2-3
D: .
size: .
V: TRBV7-9
DNA: TGTGCCAGCAGCCCCCGTTTGGCCCTCACAGATACGCAGTATTTT
CDR3: CASSPRLALTDTQYF

J: TRBJ2-1
D: .
size: .
V: TRBV11-3
DNA: TGTGCCAGCAGCTTAGTAGGCGGCACTATCACCAATGAGCAGTTCTTC
CDR3: CASSLVGGTITNEQFF

J: TRBJ1-5
D: .
size: .
V: TRBV20-1
DNA: TGCAGTGCTAGATCCAGTACGTCCCAGCATTTT
CDR3: CSARSSTSQHF

J: TRBJ1-1
D: .
size: .
V: TRBV28
DNA: TGTGCCAGCAGCACGGGACAACCGTTAACCAAAGCTTTCTTT
CDR3: CASSTGQPLTKAFF

J: TRBJ2-6
D: .
size: .
V: TRBV7-2
DNA: TGTGCCAGCAGTCCGGACAGTACTCGAAGCGTCCTGACTTTC
CDR3: CASSPDSTRSVLTF

J: TRBJ1-2
D: .
size: .
V: TRBV5-4
DNA: TGTGCCAGCAGCTTGTCTAAGGAGACATGGGGCTACACCTTC
CDR3: CASSLSKETWGYTF

J: TRBJ1-1
D: TRBD1
size: .
V: TRBV28
DNA: TGTGCCAGCAGTCGTTTCAGGGGGCGAGGAGCTTTCTTT
CDR3: CASSRFRGRGAFF

J: TRBJ2-1
D: TRBD2
size: .
V: TRBV5-1
DNA: TGCGCCAGCAGCCCGGGACTAGCGGGAAACAATGAGCAGTTCTTC
CDR3: CASSPGLAGNNEQFF

J: TRBJ1-6
D: .
size: few
V: TRBV7-2
DNA: TGTGCCAGCAGCTTCGAGACAGGAGTTAATTCACCCCTCCACTTT
CDR3: CASSFETGVNSPLHF

J: TRBJ2-2
D: .
size: .
V: TRBV6-5
DNA: TGTGCCAGCAGTCCTACTAGCCCCGGGGAGCTGTTTTTT
CDR3: CASSPTSPGELFF

J: TRBJ2-7
D: .
size: .
V: TRBV5-1
DNA: TGCGCCAGCAGCTGGAGACAGGGGAGGGATTACGAGCAGTACTTC
CDR3: CASSWRQGRDYEQYF

J: TRBJ1-1
D: .
size: .
V: TRBV28
DNA: TGTGCCAGCAGCTCCCCGAGTGGGGGGAACACTGAAGCTTTCTTT
CDR3: CASSSPSGGNTEAFF

J: TRBJ2-3
D: .
size: .
V: TRBV4-1
DNA: TGCGCCAGCAGCCAAGAGGGCGTGGGTGGTTCGGATACGCAGTATTTT
CDR3: CASSQEGVGGSDTQYF

J: TRBJ2-7
D: TRBD2
size: .
V: TRBV7-9
DNA: TGTGCCAGCAGCTTAGCGGGAACTAGCGGGGGACTCTCCTACGAGCAGTACTTC
CDR3: CASSLAGTSGGLSYEQYF

J: TRBJ2-1
D: TRBD2
size: .
V: TRBV7-9
DNA: TGTGCCCACCGCGGCGGGAGGGCAGGCAATGAGCAGTTCTTC
CDR3: CAHRGGRAGNEQFF

J: TRBJ2-4
D: .
size: .
V: TRBV27
DNA: TGTGCCAGCAGTCCCATAGGGGGATCTGGGAACATTCAGTACTTC
CDR3: CASSPIGGSGNIQYF

J: TRBJ1-5
D: .
size: once
V: TRBV4-3
DNA: TGCGCCAGCAGCCAAGATCTAGGGAGGGATCAGCCCCAGCATTTT
CDR3: CASSQDLGRDQPQHF

J: TRBJ2-1
D: .
size: .
V: TRBV7-3
DNA: TGTGCCAGCAGCCAGGCCGGAGGTCTCTATGAGCAGTTCTTC
CDR3: CASSQAGGLYEQFF

J: TRBJ2-1
D: TRBD2
size: .
V: TRBV27
DNA: TGTGCCAGCAGTTCCACAAGAGCGGGAGTAAGTGAGCAGTTCTTC
CDR3: CASSSTRAGVSEQFF

J: TRBJ1-1
D: TRBD1
size: .
V: TRBV18
DNA: TGTGCCAGCTCACCAGGCTTCGTGTTGGGACAGGGAAGATTGGCTTTCTTT
CDR3: CASSPGFVLGQGRLAFF

J: TRBJ2-2
D: .
size: .
V: TRBV19
DNA: TGTGCCAGTCTCAACACCGGGGAGCTGTTTTTT
CDR3: CASLNTGELFF

J: TRBJ2-5
D: .
size: .
V: TRBV6-6
DNA: TGTGCCAGCAGTTACTCGTCAGGGAATATTCAAGAGACCCAGTACTTC
CDR3: CASSYSSGNIQETQYF

J: TRBJ2-5
D: TRBD1
size: .
V: TRBV6-2/TRBV6-3
DNA: TGTGCCAGCAGTTGGGGACAGTACTTGGGGACCCAGTACTTC
CDR3: CASSWGQYLGTQYF

J: TRBJ2-7
D: .
size: once
V: TRBV12-3/TRBV12-4
DNA: TGTGCCAGCGGGTTTGACCGTCTCTACGAGCAGTACTTC
CDR3: CASGFDRLYEQYF

J: TRBJ1-3
D: .
size: .
V: TRBV13
DNA: TGTGCCAGCAGCCGTCGAACGCAGGGCGCTTCTGGAAACACCATATATTTT
CDR3: CASSRRTQGASGNTIYF

J: TRBJ2-5
D: .
size: .
V: TRBV2
DNA: TGTGCCAGCAGTGAGAGGGCATATCAAGAGACCCAGTACTTC
CDR3: CASSERAYQETQYF

J: TRBJ2-7
D: .
size: few
V: TRBV10-1
DNA: TGCGCCAGCTCCCGGGATGGCTACGAGCAGTACTTC
CDR3: CASSRDGYEQYF

J: TRBJ2-6
D: .
size: .
V: TRBV5-8
DNA: TGTGCCAGCAACTTAGGGGCTGGGGCCAACGTCCTGACTTTC
CDR3: CASNLGAGANVLTF

J: TRBJ2-7
D: .
size: once
V: TRBV7-9
DNA: TGTGCCAGCAGCTTACAACAGAACCCTTACGAGCAGTACTTC
CDR3: CASSLQQNPYEQYF

J: TRBJ1-4
D: TRBD1
size: .
V: TRBV28
DNA: TGTGCCAGCAGTTTATTACTTTTAAAGAACAGGGGGAATACTAATGAAAAACTGTTTTTT
CDR3: CASSLLLLKNRGNTNEKLFF

J: TRBJ2-3
D: TRBD2
size: .
V: TRBV28
DNA: TGTGCCAGCAGTTTACGAGCGGGAGTGTCAGATACGCAGTATTTT
CDR3: CASSLRAGVSDTQYF

J: TRBJ2-1
D: TRBD1
size: once
V: TRBV13
DNA: TGTGCCAGCAGCTTAGAAGACAGGGTTGAGCAGTTCTTC
CDR3: CASSLEDRVEQFF

J: TRBJ2-1
D: TRBD1
size: .
V: TRBV5-1
DNA: TGCGCCAGCAGCCCGAGACAGGGGAGTATCAATGAGCAGTTCTTC
CDR3: CASSPRQGSINEQFF

J: TRBJ2-5
D: TRBD2
size: .
V: TRBV28
DNA: TGTGCCAGCAGGGGGACTAGCAGAGAGACCCAGTACTTC
CDR3: CASRGTSRETQYF

J: TRBJ1-1
D: TRBD1
size: .
V: TRBV7-9
DNA: TGTGCAGTGGACAGGGGATTTTCGAACACTGAAGCTTTCTTT
CDR3: CAVDRGFSNTEAFF

J: TRBJ2-5
D: .
size: .
V: TRBV28
DNA: TGTGCAATTAAAGAGCAGGACTTCTTGAGAGAGACCCAGTACTTC
CDR3: CAIKEQDFLRETQYF

J: TRBJ1-2
D: .
size: .
V: TRBV9
DNA: TGTGCCAGCAGGGCCCAAGCAAGCTACACCTTC
CDR3: CASRAQASYTF

J: TRBJ2-2
D: .
size: few
V: TRBV12-5
DNA: TGTGCTAGTGGTTTGACCCAGGGCAATCGTAGTACCGGGGAGCTGTTTTTT
CDR3: CASGLTQGNRSTGELFF

J: TRBJ1-2
D: .
size: .
V: TRBV3-1/TRBV3-2
DNA: TGTGCCAGCAGCCAAGATAGCTGGGGCTATGGCTACACCTTC
CDR3: CASSQDSWGYGYTF

J: TRBJ1-1
D: TRBD1
size: .
V: TRBV5-1
DNA: TGCGCCAGCATGCTAAGACAGGGGTCGGGCACTGAAGCTTTCTTT
CDR3: CASMLRQGSGTEAFF

J: TRBJ2-3
D: TRBD2
size: .
V: TRBV24-1
DNA: TGTGCCACCAGTCGGGAAGGTAGCGGGGGAAACACAGATACGCAGTATTTT
CDR3: CATSREGSGGNTDTQYF

J: TRBJ1-3
D: .
size: .
V: TRBV7-2
DNA: TGTGCCAGCAGCTTAGGTGGGGCGGCGGGAAACACCATATATTTT
CDR3: CASSLGGAAGNTIYF

J: TRBJ1-6
D: .
size: .
V: TRBV19
DNA: TGTGCCAGTAGCAGGGTCGCCCCGGCGGGCACCTATAATTCACCCCTCCACTTT
CDR3: CASSRVAPAGTYNSPLHF

J: TRBJ2-7
D: .
size: few
V: TRBV15
DNA: TGTGCCACCAGCAGAGAAGTGGGACGGGAGCAGTACTTC
CDR3: CATSREVGREQYF

J: TRBJ2-5
D: .
size: .
V: TRBV7-9
DNA: TGTGCCAGCAGCTGGAGTGGCAGGGAGCAGACCCAGTACTTC
CDR3: CASSWSGREQTQYF

J: TRBJ1-3
D: .
size: .
V: TRBV5-1
DNA: TGCGCCAGCAGCTTTACACCCTCTGGAAACACCATATATTTT
CDR3: CASSFTPSGNTIYF

J: TRBJ2-6
D: TRBD2
size: .
V: TRBV6-2/TRBV6-3
DNA: TGTGCCAGCAGTCGCCGGATGGGACTAGCGGGCCAGTCTGGGGCCAACGTCCTGACTTTC
CDR3: CASSRRMGLAGQSGANVLTF

J: TRBJ2-7
D: .
size: few
V: TRBV6-2/TRBV6-3
DNA: TGTGCCAGCAGTTATCTTGGGGACCCCAACGAGCAGTACTTC
CDR3: CASSYLGDPNEQYF